Sequencing of this T cell receptor beta chain was carried out in a study of beta chain features in type 1 diabetes. Study context: Sorted cells numbering around 110,000,000 were examined across all samples. The study, taken as a whole, reports: In the patient group, naive, central memory and Treg TCRB repertoires seemed more alike than in the healthy donor group. Type 1 diabetes patients had TCRB CDR3s that were shorter (moderately but significantly so) in all four CD4+ subsets.

Trimming took off 3 bases at V and 2 bases at J, with 12 bases between the two ends. There are 14 residues in the CDR3. Germline CDR1 is SGHDT and CDR2 is YYEEEE. This clone was seen a few times. The antigen is undetermined. Investigators reverse transcribed all isolated RNA, so they sequenced expressed TCRB transcripts. TCRdb keeps only in-frame clones here, not all; method: immunoSEQ multiplex PCR. The profile covers almost 350,000 clones, with 6.5% to 10% appearing a single time and around 0.44% taken by the ten largest. The source of this sequence is a woman between 18 and 29 years old in good health. The sequencing input was central memory CD4+ T cells from blood. The chain has TRBV5-6 and TRBJ2-7, with a weak D call TRBD2 (6 bases). CDR3 in DNA: TGTGCCAGCAGCTGGAGGGACGGCACCTACGAGCAGTACTTC. Translation gives CASSWRDGTYEQYF. The variable domain in full, completed from reference TRBV5-6 and TRBJ2-7, reads DAGVTQSPTHLIKTRGQQVTLRCSPKSGHDTVSWYQQALGQGPQFIFQYYEEEERQRGNFPDRFSGHQFPNYSSELNVNALLLGDSALYLCASSWRDGTYEQYFGPGTRLTVT.